This T cell receptor (beta chain) derives from a study of T cells after yellow fever vaccination. Points from the study as a whole: Highly abundant clonotypes carried over from the bulk population could end up in FACS-sorted repertoires as contaminants.

Researchers made TCR cDNA using 5'RACE template switching, and this step added a universal primer site and UMIs. TCRdb re-called the 5' RACE reads with MiXCR, one entry per CDR3 protein. The data contain 510,000 or so distinct CDR3 sequences, 15% to 20% of them singletons. V dropped 4 bases and J dropped 8; count of bases not matched to a gene: 11. The V gene's germline CDR1 is SGDLS and CDR2 YYNGEE. This CDR3 region has 15 residues. Notes on this clonotype: Its antigen is still unknown.

V and J are TRBV9 and TRBJ1-1; TRBD1 matches 10 bases. This clonotype was sampled from a man aged 30 to 45 who received the YFV17D yellow fever vaccine. The sample was PBMCs, taken 15 days after the yellow fever booster vaccination. The CDR3 sequence: CASSIRKPGQGEAFF. The CDR3 bases are TGTGCCAGCAGCATTCGGAAACCGGGACAGGGGGAAGCTTTCTTT.